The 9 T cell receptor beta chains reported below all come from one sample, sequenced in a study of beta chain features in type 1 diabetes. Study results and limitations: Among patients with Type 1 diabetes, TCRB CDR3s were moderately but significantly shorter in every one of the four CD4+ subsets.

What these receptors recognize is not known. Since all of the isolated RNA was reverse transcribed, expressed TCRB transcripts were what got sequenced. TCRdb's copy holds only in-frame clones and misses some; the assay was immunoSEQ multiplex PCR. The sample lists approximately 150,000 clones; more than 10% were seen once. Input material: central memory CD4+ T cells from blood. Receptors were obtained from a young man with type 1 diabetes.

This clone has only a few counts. The CDR3 nucleotides read TGCGCCAGCAGCCCAGCCTACGACAGGGGGAATAGCTCCTATAATTCACCCCTCCACTTT. Translating it yields CASSPAYDRGNSSYNSPLHF. The V call is TRBV4-1, the J call TRBJ1-6; 9 bases align to TRBD1. Looked up from germline, CDR1 is MGHRA and CDR2 is YSYEKL. This CDR3 is 20 amino acids long. V shed 4 bases, J shed 0 bases, and the junction held 13 bases outside the gene matches.

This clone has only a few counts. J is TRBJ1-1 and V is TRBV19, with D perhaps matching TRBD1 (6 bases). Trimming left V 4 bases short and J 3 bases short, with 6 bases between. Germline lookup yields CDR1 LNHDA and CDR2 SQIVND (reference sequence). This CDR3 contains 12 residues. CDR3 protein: CASSNRDTEAFF. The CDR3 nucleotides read TGTGCCAGTAGTAACAGGGACACTGAAGCTTTCTTT.

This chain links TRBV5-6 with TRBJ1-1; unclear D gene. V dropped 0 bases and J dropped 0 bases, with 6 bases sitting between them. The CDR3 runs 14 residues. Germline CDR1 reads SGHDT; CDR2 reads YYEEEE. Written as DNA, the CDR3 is TGTGCCAGCAGCTTGGTCGGGATGAACACTGAAGCTTTCTTT. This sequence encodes CASSLVGMNTEAFF. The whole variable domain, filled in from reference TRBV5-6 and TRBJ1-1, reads DAGVTQSPTHLIKTRGQQVTLRCSPKSGHDTVSWYQQALGQGPQFIFQYYEEEERQRGNFPDRFSGHQFPNYSSELNVNALLLGDSALYLCASSLVGMNTEAFFGQGTRLTVV.

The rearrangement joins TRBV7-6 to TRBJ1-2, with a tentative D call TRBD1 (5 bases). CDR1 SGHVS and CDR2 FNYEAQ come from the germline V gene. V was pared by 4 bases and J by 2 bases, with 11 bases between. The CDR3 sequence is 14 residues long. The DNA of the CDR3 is TGTGCCAGCAGCTCCCCCGACAGAAACTATGGCTACACCTTC. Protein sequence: CASSSPDRNYGYTF. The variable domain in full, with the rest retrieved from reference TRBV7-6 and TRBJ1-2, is GAGVSQSPRYKVTKRGQDVALRCDPISGHVSLYWYRQALGQGPEFLTYFNYEAQQDKSGLPNDRFSAERPEGSISTLTIQRTEQRDSAMYRCASSSPDRNYGYTFGSGTRLTVV.

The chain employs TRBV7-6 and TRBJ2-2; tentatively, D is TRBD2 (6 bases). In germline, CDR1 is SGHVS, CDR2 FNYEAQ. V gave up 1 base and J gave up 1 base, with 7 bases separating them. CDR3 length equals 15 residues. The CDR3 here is CASSLGSGNTGELFF. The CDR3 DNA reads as TGTGCCAGCAGCTTAGGTAGCGGGAACACCGGGGAGCTGTTTTTT.

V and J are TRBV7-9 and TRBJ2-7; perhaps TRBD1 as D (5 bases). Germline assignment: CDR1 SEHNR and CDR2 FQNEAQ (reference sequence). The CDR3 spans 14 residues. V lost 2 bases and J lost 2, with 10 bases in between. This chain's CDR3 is CASSLSQGTYEQYF. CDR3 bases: TGTGCCAGCAGCTTATCCCAGGGTACCTACGAGCAGTACTTC.

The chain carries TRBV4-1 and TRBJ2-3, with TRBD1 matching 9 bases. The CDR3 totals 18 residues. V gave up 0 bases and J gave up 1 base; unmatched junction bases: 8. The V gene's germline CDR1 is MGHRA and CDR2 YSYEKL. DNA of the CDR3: TGCGCCAGCAGCCAAGACCGCGTACAGGGGGCGCGCACAGATACGCAGTATTTT. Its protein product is CASSQDRVQGARTDTQYF.

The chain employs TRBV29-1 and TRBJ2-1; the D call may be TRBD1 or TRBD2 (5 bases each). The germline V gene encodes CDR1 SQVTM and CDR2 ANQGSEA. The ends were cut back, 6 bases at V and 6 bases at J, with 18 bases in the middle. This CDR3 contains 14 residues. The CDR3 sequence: CSVVARDPTNEQFF. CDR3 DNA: TGCAGCGTCGTCGCCCGGGACCCCACCAATGAGCAGTTCTTC.

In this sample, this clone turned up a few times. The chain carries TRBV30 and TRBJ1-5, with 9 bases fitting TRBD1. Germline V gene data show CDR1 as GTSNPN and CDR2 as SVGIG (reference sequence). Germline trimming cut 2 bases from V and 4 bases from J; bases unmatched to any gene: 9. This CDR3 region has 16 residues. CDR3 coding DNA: TGTGCCTGGAGTCCCAAGGACAGGGGTGGGAATCAGCCCCAGCATTTT. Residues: CAWSPKDRGGNQPQHF.